Many counts were recorded for the clone carrying this TCR beta chain. Its specificity is unknown. It was with a sample-barcoded 5' primer and a J-beta primer mix that a second PCR of roughly 6 to 11 cycles was run. TCRdb reprocessed the 5' RACE reads via MiXCR and lists one record per CDR3 protein. The repertoire holds around 650,000 distinct CDR3 sequences, about 30% seen once, with approximately 15% in the top ten. The sample is drawn from a study of blood T cells in healthy people across ages. The study, taken as a whole, reports: Diversity was higher, and naive CD4+ cells more numerous, in long-lived donors than in aged donors. While age rose, TCR beta diversity per million T cells dropped in a roughly linear way. Researchers deemed the diversity estimates from one million T cells underestimates.

V was clipped by 2 bases and J by 2 bases, with 10 bases between them. This CDR3 has 14 residues. CDR1 SGHVS and CDR2 FQNEAQ come from the germline V gene. Total RNA, at least 5.5 micrograms per sample, was extracted from PBMCs. The sample comprised blood. The sequence was obtained from a woman aged 80 or older in good health. V gene TRBV7-8 combines with J gene TRBJ2-7; no definite D call. The CDR3 protein is CASSLSGSTYEQYF. CDR3 DNA sequence: TGTGCCAGCAGCTTATCTGGGTCGACCTACGAGCAGTACTTC.